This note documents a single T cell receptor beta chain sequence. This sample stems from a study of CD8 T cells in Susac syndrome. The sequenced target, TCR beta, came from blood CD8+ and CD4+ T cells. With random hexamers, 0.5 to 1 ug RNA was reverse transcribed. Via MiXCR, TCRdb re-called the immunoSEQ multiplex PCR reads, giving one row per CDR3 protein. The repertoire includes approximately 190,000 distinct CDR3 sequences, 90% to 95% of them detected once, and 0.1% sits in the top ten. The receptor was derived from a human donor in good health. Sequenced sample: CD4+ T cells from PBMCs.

The CDR3: CASSLRLAGSTGELFF. In nucleotides, the CDR3 is TGTGCCAGCAGCCTACGGCTAGCGGGGTCCACCGGGGAGCTGTTTTTT. The J gene is TRBJ2-2, the V gene TRBV3-1; 9 nucleotides line up with TRBD2. V was pared by 4 bases and J by 4 bases, with 7 bases of the junction left unmatched. Germline V CDR1 and CDR2: LGHDT, YNNKEL (reference sequence). There are 16 residues in the CDR3.